This TCR beta chain was sequenced for a study of blood T cells in healthy people across ages. The authors drew 8.5 to 10 milliliters of peripheral blood from each donor. The V gene end was trimmed by 0 bases and the J gene end by 10 bases; junction bases not matched to a gene: 6. This CDR3 is 14 amino acids long. Germline V gene lookup returns CDR1 MNHEY and CDR2 SVGAGI. A J-beta primer mix and a sample-barcoded 5' primer were used in a second PCR of about 7 to 11 cycles. In TCRdb, the 5' RACE reads were re-called with MiXCR into one record per CDR3 protein. The profile covers approximately 960,000 distinct CDR3 sequences, with 25% to 30% appearing a single time and approximately 10% taken by the ten largest. These same data were also listed under a study on T cells of mothers and their children. This second study notes: Three healthy Caucasian mothers gave samples, and so did their six children.

This clonotype was obtained from a woman aged 40 to 49 in good health. Sequences were obtained from blood. The J gene is TRBJ2-1, the V gene TRBV6-5, with 7 positions matching TRBD2. CDR3 nucleotide sequence: TGTGCCAGCAGTTACTCGGTTTCAGCGGGGGAGCAGTTCTTC. It is translated as CASSYSVSAGEQFF.